The next 5 T cell receptor beta chains were all read from a single sample in a study of PD-1 blockade in classical Hodgkin lymphoma. The method was immunoSEQ multiplex PCR; TCRdb's version includes in-frame clones alone and lacks a portion of them. The sample holds some 4,200 clones, roughly 90% seen once. Exposure to brentuximab vedotin varied, and each patient had relapsed following autologous stem cell transplantation. CD4+ T cells were purified from thawed PBMCs by magnetic negative selection. This sample comprised CD4+ T cells from blood, obtained at baseline. Receptors were obtained from a human donor with classical Hodgkin lymphoma.

The rearrangement links TRBV5-1 to TRBJ2-2; unclear D gene. The V end lost 0 bases, the J end lost 3 bases, and 12 bases lay between the germline ends. Germline values: CDR1 SGHRS, CDR2 YFSETQ. This CDR3 is built from 16 residues. The CDR3 protein is CASSLVAGTDTGELFF. The CDR3 coding sequence is TGCGCCAGCAGCTTGGTGGCAGGAACCGACACCGGGGAGCTGTTTTTT. The full variable domain, rest sourced from reference TRBV5-1 and TRBJ2-2, is KAGVTQTPRYLIKTRGQQVTLSCSPISGHRSVSWYQQTPGQGLQFLFEYFSETQRNKGNFPGRFSGRQFSNSRSEMNVSTLELGDSALYLCASSLVAGTDTGELFFGEGSRLTVL.

The chain uses TRBV2 and TRBJ1-5; a weak D match, TRBD1 (6 bases). Trimming pared 7 bases from V and 0 bases from J, leaving 13 bases between. The germline CDR1 and CDR2 sequences are SNHLY and FYNNEI. The CDR3 totals 15 residues. The CDR3 sequence: CASKEGRGSNQPQHF. CDR3 bases: TGTGCCAGCAAAGAGGGCAGGGGTAGCAATCAGCCCCAGCATTTT.

V usage is TRBV6-1 and J usage is TRBJ1-1; D is unresolved. The CDR3 spans 10 residues. Germline loops: CDR1 MNHNS, CDR2 SASEGT. Trimming removed 10 bases at V and 12 bases at J, with 15 bases between. The DNA of the CDR3 is TGTGCCACCAGGACCGCCGAGTCTTTCTTT. Translation: CATRTAESFF.

The chain carries TRBV7-2 and TRBJ2-2; 10 bases are a match to TRBD1. CDR1 SGHTA and CDR2 FQGNSA come from the germline V gene. V shed 4 bases and J 5 bases; nucleotides not matched to a gene: 1. This CDR3 comprises 14 residues. CDR3 residues: CASSSGQGTGELFF. The CDR3 nucleotides are TGTGCCAGCAGCTCGGGACAGGGGACCGGGGAGCTGTTTTTT.

V is TRBV5-1 and J is TRBJ1-1, with D uncertain. From germline, CDR1 is SGHRS and CDR2 YFSETQ. CDR3 length: 15 residues. The ends were cut back, 0 bases at V and 0 bases at J, with 9 bases in the middle. CDR3 sequence reads: CASSLAGVMNTEAFF. Written as DNA, the CDR3 is TGCGCCAGCAGCTTGGCCGGAGTAATGAACACTGAAGCTTTCTTT.